A single sample is the source of the 28 T cell receptor beta chains below, sequenced in a study of T cells after yellow fever vaccination. TCRdb re-called the 5' RACE reads with MiXCR, one entry per CDR3 protein. The repertoire includes about 45,000 distinct CDR3 sequences, approximately 6.3% of them detected once, and 8.5% to 12% sits in the top ten. The specimen comprised PBMCs, either bulk or a sorted T-cell subset (CD4+, CD8+, memory, or dextramer-sorted; not recorded which), sampled 45 days after the yellow fever booster vaccination. These receptors all stem from a man aged 25-45 years who received the YFV17D yellow fever vaccine.

The sample holds many counts of this clonotype. This chain uses TRBV29-1 with TRBJ2-3; 9 bases are shared with TRBD1. The V segment lost 7 bases and the J segment 2 bases; nucleotides outside the gene matches: 13. Germline lookup yields CDR1 SQVTM and CDR2 ANQGSEA. The CDR3 contains 16 residues. CDR3 loop: CSAAKPQGAPTDTQYF. The CDR3, as DNA: TGCAGCGCCGCCAAACCACAGGGGGCCCCCACAGATACGCAGTATTTT.

A few counts support this clonotype. The chain combines TRBV10-3 with TRBJ2-5, with 8 bases lining up with TRBD1. Germline CDR1 and CDR2: ENHRY and SYGVKD. The CDR3 totals 17 residues. Trimming at V came to 10 bases and at J to 1 base, leaving 17 bases not matched to a gene. Here the CDR3 reads CATSRSPGGRSQETQYF. The DNA of the CDR3 is TGTGCCACCTCCCGAAGCCCAGGGGGCCGATCCCAAGAGACCCAGTACTTC.

At least ten counts were recorded for this clonotype. V gene TRBV5-1 combines with J gene TRBJ1-5; D remains ambiguous. Germline V CDR1 and CDR2: SGHRS, YFSETQ. This CDR3 has 13 amino acids. Between the trimmed V and J ends, which lost 2 bases and 5 bases, there was a span of 8 bases. The CDR3: CASSLNSDQPQHF. CDR3 in DNA: TGCGCCAGCAGCTTAAACAGCGATCAGCCCCAGCATTTT.

This clonotype showed up many times. The chain combines TRBV20-1 with TRBJ2-2, with D maybe TRBD2 (6 bases). The V gene's germline CDR1 is DFQATT and CDR2 SNEGSKA (reference sequence). With 5 bases removed from V and 0 bases from J, the gap between germline ends came to 16 bases. This CDR3 is 16 amino acids long. The CDR3 sequence is CSAVRRDGANTGELFF. In DNA form, the CDR3 reads TGCAGTGCTGTCAGGCGGGACGGGGCGAACACCGGGGAGCTGTTTTTT.

The chain links TRBV7-2 to TRBJ2-1; TRBD2 matches at 7 bases. This CDR3 spans 15 amino acids. Germline values: CDR1 SGHTA, CDR2 FQGNSA. Germline trimming cut 3 bases from V and 3 bases from J; bases unmatched to any gene: 5. The CDR3, as DNA: TGTGCCAGCAGCTTGGCGGGAGCCGACTACAATGAGCAGTTCTTC. Protein product: CASSLAGADYNEQFF.

This clonotype was observed at least ten times. The genes are TRBV20-1 and TRBJ2-7; maybe TRBD2 (6 bases). This CDR3 spans 13 amino acids. The germline V gene has CDR1 DFQATT and CDR2 SNEGSKA (reference sequence). The V end lost 7 bases, the J end lost 2 bases, and 15 bases lay between the germline ends. CDR3 in DNA: TGCAGTGTCAACCGGGACTCGGCCTACGAGCAGTACTTC. Amino acids: CSVNRDSAYEQYF.

This clonotype has ten or more counts. The rearrangement joins TRBV11-2 to TRBJ1-1; D remains unclear. Per germline, CDR1 SGHAT and CDR2 FQNNGV. Deletions cut 6 bases from V and 0 bases from J, with 8 bases between. The CDR3 is 13 residues long. CDR3 protein: CASSSPMNTEAFF. CDR3 in DNA: TGTGCCAGCAGTTCTCCCATGAACACTGAAGCTTTCTTT.

There are a few counts of this clonotype. The V gene is TRBV25-1, the J gene TRBJ1-2; a possible D gene is TRBD1 (5 bases). Trimming stripped 8 bases from V and 8 bases from J, with 15 bases between. There are 12 residues in the CDR3. Germline CDR1 is MGHDK and CDR2 is SYGVNS. CDR3 in amino acids: CASVDWAGGYTF. Here the CDR3 DNA reads TGTGCCAGCGTGGATTGGGCAGGGGGCTACACCTTC.

The table lists this clonotype with many counts. This chain uses TRBV20-1 with TRBJ2-2; 7 bases map to TRBD2. The CDR3 extends over 13 amino acids. The V and J ends lost 6 bases and 2 bases, in that order; junction bases with no gene match: 3. Per germline, CDR1 DFQATT and CDR2 SNEGSKA (reference sequence). The CDR3 loop is CSAGGLNTGELFF. CDR3 nucleotide sequence: TGCAGTGCGGGGGGACTAAACACCGGGGAGCTGTTTTTT.

In its sample, this clonotype was seen many times. The chain recombines TRBV5-5 with TRBJ2-2, with 11 bases fitting TRBD1. The CDR3 totals 16 residues. Germline values: CDR1 SGHKS, CDR2 YYEKEE (reference sequence). V lost 4 bases to trimming and J lost 6 bases; unmatched junction nucleotides: 8. The CDR3 is CASSLTGQGVAGELFF. In nucleotides, the CDR3 is TGTGCCAGCAGCCTGACGGGACAGGGGGTGGCCGGGGAGCTGTTTTTT.

The gene calls are TRBV7-8 and TRBJ2-3; maybe TRBD1 (5 bases). The CDR3 has 14 amino acids. Trimming took 3 bases from V and 4 from J, leaving 11 bases between them. Per germline, CDR1 SGHVS and CDR2 FQNEAQ. The CDR3 is CASSLARQSDTQYF. The CDR3 nucleotides read TGTGCCAGCAGCTTGGCTAGACAGTCAGATACGCAGTATTTT.

This clonotype was detected many times. The J gene is TRBJ2-1, the V gene TRBV24-1; TRBD1 agrees at 9 bases. Unmatched junction bases numbered 6, after V lost 0 bases and J lost 7 bases. The CDR3 sequence is 16 residues long. Germline CDR1 reads KGHDR; CDR2 reads SFDVKD. CDR3 sequence: CATSDLGTGIGNEQFF. The CDR3 region has the DNA TGTGCCACCAGTGATTTGGGGACAGGGATCGGTAATGAGCAGTTCTTC.

The chain carries TRBV19 and TRBJ1-4, with a tentative D call TRBD1 (5 bases). CDR3 length: 16 residues. Deletions cut 3 bases from V and 1 base from J, with 12 bases between. Germline CDR1 reads LNHDA; CDR2 reads SQIVND (reference sequence). The DNA for the CDR3 is TGTGCCAGTAGTATCGCCCGACAGATAACTAATGAAAAACTGTTTTTT. This sequence encodes CASSIARQITNEKLFF.

This clonotype has ten or more counts. This chain links TRBV12-3 or TRBV12-4 with TRBJ2-1; D is possibly TRBD2 (6 bases). The CDR3 totals 14 residues. V lost 6 bases and J lost 8, with 17 bases in between. The CDR3 region has the DNA TGTGCCAGCAGCCTTACGGCGGGACCGGATGAGCAGTTCTTC. Its protein is CASSLTAGPDEQFF.

By share, this clonotype ranks as medium-sized. CDR3 in DNA: TGTGCCCGTAGCGGGGTTAGCACAGATACGCAGTATTTT. Amino acid sequence: CARSGVSTDTQYF. V usage is TRBV30 and J usage is TRBJ2-3, with 8 bases matching TRBD2. The CDR3 covers 13 residues. Trimming took 8 bases from V and 0 from J; bases not matched to a gene: 4. Germline assignment: CDR1 GTSNPN and CDR2 SVGIG (reference sequence).

This clonotype turned up a few times. The V gene is TRBV12-3 or TRBV12-4, the J gene TRBJ2-1; D might be TRBD2 (5 bases). The germline V and J ends were trimmed by 3 bases and 15 bases, with 15 bases remaining between them. CDR3 size: 12 residues. CDR3 amino acids: CASSFGFSEGFF. The DNA of the CDR3 is TGTGCCAGCAGTTTCGGATTTTCCGAGGGGTTCTTC.

There are many counts of this clonotype. V is TRBV20-1 and J is TRBJ2-1, with unresolved D. Trimming removed 6 bases at V and 4 bases at J, with 16 bases between. The CDR3 length is 14 residues. Germline lookup yields CDR1 DFQATT and CDR2 SNEGSKA (reference sequence). The CDR3 DNA reads TGCAGTGCCCCCTGGCCTAACTGGTACAATGAGCAGTTCTTC. Translating it yields CSAPWPNWYNEQFF.

This clonotype was observed many times. V is TRBV29-1 and J is TRBJ2-7; TRBD2 aligns across 11 bases. Trimming took 4 bases from V and 3 from J; bases not matched to a gene: 5. The CDR3 has 14 amino acids. Germline V gene data show CDR1 as SQVTM and CDR2 as ANQGSEA. The CDR3 DNA reads as TGCAGCGTTGCAACCGGGACTAGCGGCTACGAGCAGTACTTC. Translating gives CSVATGTSGYEQYF.

This clonotype was seen at least ten times. The V and J genes are TRBV7-8 and TRBJ2-1, with 12 bases matching TRBD2. V shed 6 bases and J 1 base; nucleotides not matched to a gene: 7. CDR1 SGHVS and CDR2 FQNEAQ come from the germline V gene. This CDR3 is 17 amino acids long. DNA for the CDR3: TGTGCCAGCAGTCTCGGACTAGCGGGAATGTCCTACAATGAGCAGTTCTTC. Translated: CASSLGLAGMSYNEQFF.

The sample holds many counts of this clonotype. The rearrangement uses TRBV28 and TRBJ2-7, with TRBD1 identical over 7 bases. The CDR3 has 15 amino acids. The V and J ends lost 5 bases and 3 bases, in that order; junction bases with no gene match: 10. Germline lookup yields CDR1 MDHEN and CDR2 SYDVKM. The CDR3 DNA is TGTGCCAGCAGTCACCCATCTCAGGGGGTCTACGAGCAGTACTTC. It encodes CASSHPSQGVYEQYF.

The chain recombines TRBV19 with TRBJ2-1; 9 bases align to TRBD2. J was trimmed by 0 bases and V by 5 bases; bases with no gene match: 5. The CDR3 consists of 16 residues. Per germline, CDR1 LNHDA and CDR2 SQIVND (reference sequence). CDR3 nucleotides: TGTGCCAGTAGTGTCCTTAGCGGGAGCTCCTACAATGAGCAGTTCTTC. This sequence encodes CASSVLSGSSYNEQFF.

In its sample, this clonotype was seen many times. The genes are TRBV12-3 or TRBV12-4 and TRBJ2-1, with D possibly matching TRBD2 (6 bases). This CDR3 contains 14 residues. Trimming removed 5 bases from V and 6 bases from J, with 14 bases in between. CDR3 protein: CASSLTIAVNEQFF. CDR3 coding DNA: TGTGCCAGCAGTCTAACCATAGCGGTCAATGAGCAGTTCTTC.

There are many counts of this clonotype. This chain connects TRBV27 to TRBJ2-7; 7 bases are a match to TRBD1. Germline V gene sequence: CDR1 MNHEY, CDR2 SMNVEV (reference sequence). The V gene end was trimmed by 7 bases and the J gene end by 3 bases; junction bases not matched to a gene: 6. This CDR3 has 13 residues. CDR3 in DNA: TGTGCCAGCACCCGTAGACAGGGCTACGAGCAGTACTTC. This translates into CASTRRQGYEQYF.

This clonotype occurred many times. V and J are TRBV29-1 and TRBJ2-5; 11 bases map to TRBD2. After removal of 7 bases from V and 6 bases from J, the junction contained 10 bases not matched to a gene. Germline V CDR1 and CDR2: SQVTM, ANQGSEA. The length of the CDR3 is 14 residues. CDR3 region: CSATTSGRSKTQYF. Written as DNA, the CDR3 is TGCAGCGCGACCACTAGCGGGAGATCGAAGACCCAGTACTTC.

This clonotype was picked up many times. The rearrangement uses TRBV5-1 and TRBJ1-4, with D hard to call. V was clipped by 0 bases and J by 4 bases, with 7 bases between them. The CDR3 length is 14 residues. CDR1 and CDR2 from the germline V gene are SGHRS and YFSETQ. The CDR3 region has the DNA TGCGCCAGCAGCTTGGGAGGGCTTAATGAAAAACTGTTTTTT. Its translation: CASSLGGLNEKLFF.

There are many counts of this clonotype. The chain couples TRBV20-1 to TRBJ2-1; D gene uncertain. Germline lookup yields CDR1 DFQATT and CDR2 SNEGSKA (reference sequence). The CDR3 runs to 11 residues. With 2 bases removed from V and 5 bases from J, the gap between germline ends came to 4 bases. CDR3: CSARLDNEQFF. CDR3 nucleotide sequence: TGCAGTGCTAGACTCGACAATGAGCAGTTCTTC.

In this sample, this clonotype turned up a few times. J is TRBJ1-5 and V is TRBV12-3 or TRBV12-4; D gene unclear. Trimming pared 1 base from V and 4 bases from J, leaving 8 bases between. The CDR3 extends over 14 amino acids. The DNA for the CDR3 is TGTGCCAGCAGTTTAGGACACCTAAATCAGCCCCAGCATTTT. Its translation is CASSLGHLNQPQHF.

This clonotype has only a few counts. The rearrangement links TRBV11-2 to TRBJ2-5, with D uncertain. V lost 2 bases, J lost 7 bases, and 8 bases lay in between. This CDR3 spans 12 amino acids. Looked up from germline, CDR1 is SGHAT and CDR2 is FQNNGV. CDR3 in DNA: TGTGCCAGCAGCTTACAAGGTGGGACCCAGTACTTC. This sequence encodes CASSLQGGTQYF.